Listed here are 32 T cell receptor beta chains from one sample, sequenced in a study of blood T cells in healthy people across ages. The authors ran a second PCR of 7 to 11 cycles using a sample-barcoded 5' primer and a J-beta primer mix. MiXCR, run by TCRdb on the 5' RACE reads, gives a single entry per CDR3 protein. The table lists 800,000 or so distinct CDR3 sequences, 20% to 25% of them singletons. This sample also belongs to another study, concerning T cells of mothers and their children.

The specimen sequenced was blood. The receptor source for this set is a boy younger than 18 in good health.

J is TRBJ1-2 and V is TRBV12-3 or TRBV12-4, with no clear D. The V end was cut by 3 bases, the J end by 2 bases, with 10 bases between. This CDR3 has 14 amino acids. CDR3 DNA: TGTGCCAGCAGTTTTCCCCCACAGAACTATGGCTACACCTTC. Encoded protein: CASSFPPQNYGYTF.

The chain carries TRBV20-1 and TRBJ2-6; 9 bases agree with TRBD1. The CDR3 loop spans 16 amino acids. Looked up from germline, CDR1 is DFQATT and CDR2 is SNEGSKA (reference sequence). V lost 5 bases and J lost 0; bases outside the gene matches: 5. In nucleotides, the CDR3 is TGCAGTGCTCGCGGGACAGGGAGCTCTGGGGCCAACGTCCTGACTTTC. Translating gives CSARGTGSSGANVLTF.

In regard to this clonotype: One end of the junction is discordant with germline, which a read error may explain. The chain links TRBV4-1 to TRBJ1-2, with D unresolved. Germline V gene data show CDR1 as MGHRA and CDR2 as YSYEKL. This CDR3 region has 15 residues. In nucleotides, the CDR3 is TGCGCCAGCAGTCAAGATAGGTCCGGTCGGGATGGCTACACCTTC. This encodes CASSQDRSGRDGYTF.

This clonotype was observed a few times. The J gene is TRBJ2-1, the V gene TRBV7-2; TRBD2 aligns across 7 bases. J lost 4 bases, V lost 0 bases, and 3 bases had no gene match. This CDR3 comprises 15 residues. Germline assignment: CDR1 SGHTA and CDR2 FQGNSA. The CDR3 reads CASSLAPGGYNEQFF. The CDR3 DNA follows: TGTGCCAGCAGCTTAGCGCCCGGGGGGTACAATGAGCAGTTCTTC. The entire variable domain, with the rest obtained from reference TRBV7-2 and TRBJ2-1, is as follows: GAGVSQSPSNKVTEKGKDVELRCDPISGHTALYWYRQSLGQGLEFLIYFQGNSAPDKSGLPSDRFSAERTGGSVSTLTIQRTQQEDSAVYLCASSLAPGGYNEQFFGPGTRLTVL.

J is TRBJ2-1 and V is TRBV20-1, with 10 nucleotides matching TRBD1. Losses at the gene ends were 0 bases for V and 4 bases for J; bases not matched to a gene: 6. Germline loops: CDR1 DFQATT, CDR2 SNEGSKA (reference sequence). The CDR3 is made up of 16 amino acids. Written as DNA, the CDR3 is TGCAGTGCTAGAGAGGTGAAGGGACAGGGGTACAATGAGCAGTTCTTC. This translates into CSAREVKGQGYNEQFF.

This clonotype has only a few counts. The V and J genes are TRBV6-1 and TRBJ2-5, with 7 positions matching TRBD2. CDR3 size: 17 residues. In germline, CDR1 is MNHNS, CDR2 SASEGT. After removal of 2 bases from V and 5 bases from J, the junction contained 14 bases not matched to a gene. The CDR3 DNA sequence: TGTGCCAGCAGTGAAAGGGTAGTAGCGGGCGGTCGGGAGACCCAGTACTTC. Translation gives CASSERVVAGGRETQYF.

The J gene is TRBJ2-7, the V gene TRBV28; D is perhaps TRBD2 (5 bases). V dropped 3 bases and J dropped 7 bases, with 10 bases sitting between them. The CDR3 extends over 12 amino acids. Germline CDR1 reads MDHEN; CDR2 reads SYDVKM. CDR3 protein: CASSFQTGEQYF. CDR3 bases: TGTGCCAGCAGTTTTCAAACGGGGGAGCAGTACTTC.

V gene TRBV28 combines with J gene TRBJ2-5, with a possible D match to TRBD2 (6 bases). Germline V gene lookup returns CDR1 MDHEN and CDR2 SYDVKM. Between the trimmed V and J ends, which lost 4 bases and 4 bases, there was a span of 19 bases. The CDR3 is made up of 16 amino acids. Written as DNA, the CDR3 is TGTGCCAGCAGTTCTCTCGGGGGTCCCCAGGGAGAGACCCAGTACTTC. It codes for CASSSLGGPQGETQYF.

Only a few counts were recorded for this clonotype. The rearrangement joins TRBV7-2 to TRBJ2-2; D is unresolved. Germline values: CDR1 SGHTA, CDR2 FQGNSA. V lost 2 bases, J lost 6 bases, and 10 bases lay in between. The CDR3 has 14 amino acids. CDR3 loop: CASSLRVAPGELFF. The DNA of the CDR3 is TGTGCCAGCAGCTTACGGGTTGCTCCCGGGGAGCTGTTTTTT.

The CDR3 loop reads CASSSPGTDNEQFF. Written as DNA, the CDR3 is TGTGCCAGCAGTTCTCCCGGGACAGACAATGAGCAGTTCTTC. This chain links TRBV6-2 or TRBV6-3 with TRBJ2-5, with 7 bases aligning to TRBD1. The DNA end favors TRBJ2-1, so the J call may be wrong. Germline V gives CDR1 MNHEY, CDR2 SVGEGT. The CDR3 covers 14 residues.

The chain couples TRBV20-1 to TRBJ2-5; the D is unclear. The CDR3 runs 14 residues. Germline CDR1 is DFQATT and CDR2 is SNEGSKA (reference sequence). Trimming removed 3 bases from V and 1 base from J, with 12 bases in between. The chain's CDR3 is CSASQQRPQETQYF. As DNA, the CDR3 is TGCAGTGCTAGTCAACAGAGGCCCCAAGAGACCCAGTACTTC.

V usage is TRBV12-3 or TRBV12-4 and J usage is TRBJ2-3, with 9 bases identical to TRBD1. The CDR3 is 15 residues long. The V gene end was trimmed by 5 bases and the J gene end by 6 bases; junction bases not matched to a gene: 9. The CDR3 bases are TGTGCCAGCAGTCTCGGGGACAGGGACATCGATACGCAGTATTTT. It codes for CASSLGDRDIDTQYF.

This clonotype was counted a few times. J is TRBJ1-4 and V is TRBV29-1; D is uncertain. The CDR3 runs 11 residues. Germline V CDR1 and CDR2: SQVTM, ANQGSEA. The germline V and J ends were trimmed by 4 bases and 1 base, with 1 base remaining between them. The CDR3 reads CSVGTNEKLFF. For the CDR3, the DNA is TGCAGCGTTGGAACTAATGAAAAACTGTTTTTT.

The V call is TRBV29-1, the J call TRBJ2-1; D may be TRBD1 (6 bases). CDR3 length: 14 amino acids. Germline CDR1 reads SQVTM; CDR2 reads ANQGSEA. V dropped 1 base and J dropped 3 bases, with 10 bases sitting between them. The CDR3 loop reads CSVEGTEYYNEQFF. In DNA, the CDR3 is TGCAGCGTTGAAGGGACAGAGTACTACAATGAGCAGTTCTTC.

The table lists this clonotype with a few counts. The rearrangement uses TRBV24-1 and TRBJ2-5; 7 bases fit TRBD1. Germline CDR1 is KGHDR and CDR2 is SFDVKD. With 4 bases clipped from V and 5 bases from J, the junction kept 9 bases outside the gene matches. The CDR3 contains 15 residues. The CDR3, as DNA: TGTGCCACCAGTGACCATGACAGGGCGGTCGAGACCCAGTACTTC. Its protein is CATSDHDRAVETQYF.

The chain carries TRBV29-1 and TRBJ1-2; D not certain. Germline V gene data show CDR1 as SQVTM and CDR2 as ANQGSEA. The germline V and J ends were trimmed by 3 bases and 8 bases, with 19 bases remaining between them. This CDR3 comprises 14 residues. The CDR3 loop reads CSVESGRAAWGYTF. In DNA, the CDR3 is TGCAGCGTTGAGTCGGGAAGGGCTGCTTGGGGCTACACCTTC.

This sequence joins TRBV7-9 and TRBJ2-1, with TRBD1 matching over 9 bases. V lost 5 bases, J lost 4 bases, and 0 bases stayed unmatched. CDR3 size: 13 residues. Germline CDR1 and CDR2: SEHNR and FQNEAQ (reference sequence). In DNA form, the CDR3 reads TGTGCCAGCAGCGGGACAGGGTACAATGAGCAGTTCTTC. This sequence encodes CASSGTGYNEQFF.

The CDR3 DNA reads as TGTGCCAGCAGCTTCCGGGAGGAAGAGACCCAGTACTTC. Translated: CASSFREEETQYF. The rearrangement uses TRBV7-3 and TRBJ2-5; TRBD2 matches at 7 bases. Trimming took 3 bases from V and 3 from J; bases not matched to a gene: 1. Per germline, CDR1 SGHTA and CDR2 FQGTGA. CDR3 length: 13 residues.

The gene calls are TRBV7-9 and TRBJ1-1; TRBD1 agrees at 7 bases. The V segment lost 8 bases and the J segment 7 bases; nucleotides outside the gene matches: 13. This CDR3 has 14 residues. Germline V gene sequence: CDR1 SEHNR, CDR2 FQNEAQ (reference sequence). CDR3 amino acids: CASGKGALGGEAFF. DNA for the CDR3: TGTGCCAGCGGCAAGGGGGCCCTGGGGGGTGAAGCTTTCTTT.

This clonotype was seen only a few times. This chain connects TRBV5-1 to TRBJ2-2; maybe TRBD1 (6 bases). The CDR3 is 14 residues long. The germline CDR1 and CDR2 sequences are SGHRS and YFSETQ. Trimming removed 3 bases from V and 5 bases from J, with 11 bases in between. CDR3 coding DNA: TGCGCCAGCAGCTCTCTTCAGGGGACCGGGGAGCTGTTTTTT. It codes for CASSSLQGTGELFF.

The chain couples TRBV6-5 to TRBJ1-2; the match to TRBD1 covers 9 bases. Germline CDR1 reads MNHEY; CDR2 reads SVGAGI. The CDR3 consists of 14 residues. Unmatched junction bases numbered 3, after V lost 2 bases and J lost 5 bases. CDR3 sequence reads: CASSYAGQGYGYTF. DNA for the CDR3: TGTGCCAGCAGTTACGCGGGACAGGGATATGGCTACACCTTC.

A single count supports this clonotype. A much larger clone differs from this one at a single base, so this may be a read error. The chain links TRBV11-2 to TRBJ2-5; TRBD2 matches 7 bases. Germline values: CDR1 SGHAT, CDR2 FQNNGV. The CDR3 has 14 residues. Losses at the gene ends were 3 bases for V and 5 bases for J; bases not matched to a gene: 6. The CDR3 loop is CASSFSGPVETQYF. CDR3 DNA: TGTGCCAGCAGCTTTAGCGGGCCCGTGGAGACCCAGTACTTC.

CDR3: CSVLAQLSGNEQFF. CDR3 in DNA: TGCAGCGTTCTAGCTCAGTTATCCGGCAATGAGCAGTTCTTC. The gene calls are TRBV29-1 and TRBJ2-1; possibly TRBD2 for D (5 bases). There are 14 residues in the CDR3. Germline CDR1 reads SQVTM; CDR2 reads ANQGSEA. V lost 5 bases and J lost 6, with 17 bases in between.

The chain joins TRBV20-1 to TRBJ2-5; maybe TRBD1 (6 bases). The J call may be wrong; the DNA end is better matched by TRBJ2-7. This CDR3 is 12 amino acids long. Germline values: CDR1 DFQATT, CDR2 SNEGSKA (reference sequence). The CDR3 coding sequence is TGCAGTGCAGCCGGGACAAACTACGAGCAGTACTTC. Translating gives CSAAGTNYEQYF.

About this clonotype itself: The germline gene is not matched at one end of the junction; a read error may be the cause. This chain joins TRBV6-5 and TRBJ1-2; no reliable D call. Germline loops: CDR1 MNHEY, CDR2 SVGAGI. The CDR3 consists of 13 residues. CDR3 amino acids: CASSDSARYGYTF. The CDR3 DNA follows: TGTGCCAGCAGTGACTCTGCGAGGTATGGCTACACCTTC.

J is TRBJ1-2 and V is TRBV5-1, with 10 bases identical to TRBD1. Per germline, CDR1 SGHRS and CDR2 YFSETQ. Losses at the gene ends were 2 bases for V and 5 bases for J; bases not matched to a gene: 3. CDR3 length: 14 residues. This CDR3 reads CASSFEGQGYGYTF. The CDR3 bases are TGCGCCAGCAGCTTCGAGGGACAGGGGTATGGCTACACCTTC.

The chain joins TRBV7-9 to TRBJ2-3; a weak D match, TRBD1 (7 bases). Trimming cost V 1 base and J 3 bases, with 11 bases left between them. This CDR3 is 15 amino acids long. The V gene's germline CDR1 is SEHNR and CDR2 FQNEAQ (reference sequence). This CDR3 is CASSLGAGGTDTQYF. Here the CDR3 DNA reads TGTGCCAGCAGCTTAGGGGCAGGGGGGACAGATACGCAGTATTTT.

This clonotype was seen a single time. CDR3 DNA sequence: TGCAGCGCCCAAGGTTACTCTCCCTCCTACGAGCAGTACTTC. This gives the protein CSAQGYSPSYEQYF. J is TRBJ2-5 and V is TRBV29-1; D remains unclear. The DNA end favors TRBJ2-7, so the J call may be wrong. Per the germline V gene, CDR1 is SQVTM and CDR2 is ANQGSEA. This CDR3 comprises 14 residues.

Only a few counts were recorded for this clonotype. The rearrangement links TRBV12-3 or TRBV12-4 to TRBJ2-7, with D perhaps assigned TRBD1 or TRBD2 (5 bases each). This CDR3 contains 14 residues. V lost 4 bases, J lost 0 bases, and 10 bases lay in between. The CDR3 loop is CASSSRDGSYEQYF. The DNA of the CDR3 is TGTGCCAGCAGTTCCCGGGACGGCTCCTACGAGCAGTACTTC.

This clonotype was seen more than once but under ten times. The chain recombines TRBV20-1 with TRBJ2-3, with TRBD2 matching 15 bases. Unmatched junction bases numbered 15, after V lost 6 bases and J lost 5 bases. This CDR3 has 18 amino acids. The germline CDR1 and CDR2 sequences are DFQATT and SNEGSKA (reference sequence). CDR3 protein: CSARTSGGADRREDTQYF. The CDR3 coding sequence is TGCAGTGCCAGGACTAGCGGGGGGGCCGATAGGAGGGAAGATACGCAGTATTTT.

The sample holds a few counts of this clonotype. DNA for the CDR3: TGTGCCAGCAGTTTATACAGGGTTGGGGCCAACGTCCTGACTTTC. Amino acids: CASSLYRVGANVLTF. This sequence joins TRBV7-2 and TRBJ2-6; possibly TRBD1 for D (6 bases). The CDR3 has 15 amino acids. CDR1 is SGHTA, CDR2 FQGNSA, per germline. The V gene lost 6 bases and the J gene lost 3 bases, with 12 bases spanning the gap.

This clonotype was recorded only once. V gene TRBV30 combines with J gene TRBJ1-3; no firm D call. The germline V and J ends were trimmed by 1 base and 0 bases, with 10 bases remaining between them. CDR3 length: 15 residues. Germline CDR1 is GTSNPN and CDR2 is SVGIG (reference sequence). The CDR3: CAWSDGFSSGNTIYF. The CDR3 DNA reads as TGTGCCTGGAGTGATGGCTTTAGCTCTGGAAACACCATATATTTT.